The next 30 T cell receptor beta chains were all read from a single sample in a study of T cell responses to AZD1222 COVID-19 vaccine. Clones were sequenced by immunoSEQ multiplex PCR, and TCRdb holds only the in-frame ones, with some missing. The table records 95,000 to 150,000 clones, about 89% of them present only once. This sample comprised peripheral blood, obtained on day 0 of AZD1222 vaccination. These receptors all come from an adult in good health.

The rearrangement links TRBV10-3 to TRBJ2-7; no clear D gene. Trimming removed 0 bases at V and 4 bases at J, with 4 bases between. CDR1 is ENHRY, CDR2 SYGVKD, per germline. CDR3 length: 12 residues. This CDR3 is CAISESEYEQYF. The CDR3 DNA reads TGTGCCATCAGTGAGTCTGAGTACGAGCAGTACTTC.

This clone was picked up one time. CDR3 residues: CASSPWGGQLNTEAFF. CDR3 in DNA: TGTGCCAGCAGCCCTTGGGGCGGTCAGTTGAACACTGAAGCTTTCTTT. The V and J genes are TRBV5-4 and TRBJ1-1; the D gene is possibly TRBD1 (5 bases). The ends were cut back, 4 bases at V and 0 bases at J, with 16 bases in the middle. CDR1 and CDR2 (germline): SGHNT, YYREEE (reference sequence). The length of the CDR3 is 16 residues.

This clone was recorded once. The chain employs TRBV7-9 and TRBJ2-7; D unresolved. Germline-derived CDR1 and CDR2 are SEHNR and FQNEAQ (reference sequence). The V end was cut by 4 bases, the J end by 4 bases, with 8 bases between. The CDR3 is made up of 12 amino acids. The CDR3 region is CASSSIRYEQYF. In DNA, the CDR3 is TGTGCCAGCAGCTCGATTCGTTACGAGCAGTACTTC.

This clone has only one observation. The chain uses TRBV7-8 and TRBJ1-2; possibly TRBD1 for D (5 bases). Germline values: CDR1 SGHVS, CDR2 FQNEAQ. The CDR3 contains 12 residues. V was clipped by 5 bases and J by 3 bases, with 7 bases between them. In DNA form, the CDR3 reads TGTGCCAGCAGCCTAGGGGACTATGGCTACACCTTC. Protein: CASSLGDYGYTF. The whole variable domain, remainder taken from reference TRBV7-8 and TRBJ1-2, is GAGVSQSPRYKVAKRGQDVALRCDPISGHVSLFWYQQALGQGPEFLTYFQNEAQLDKSGLPSDRFFAERPEGSVSTLKIQRTQQEDSAVYLCASSLGDYGYTFGSGTRLTVV.

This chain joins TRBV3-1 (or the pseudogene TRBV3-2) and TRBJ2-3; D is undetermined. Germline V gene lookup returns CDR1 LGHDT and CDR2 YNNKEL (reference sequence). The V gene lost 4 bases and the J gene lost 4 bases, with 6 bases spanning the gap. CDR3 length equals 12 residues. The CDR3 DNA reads TGTGCCAGCAGCCTAGCTGCAGATACGCAGTATTTT. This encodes CASSLAADTQYF.

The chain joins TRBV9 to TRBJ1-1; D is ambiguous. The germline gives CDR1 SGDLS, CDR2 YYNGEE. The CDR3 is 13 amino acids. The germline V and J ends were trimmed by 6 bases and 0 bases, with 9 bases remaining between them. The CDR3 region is CASKAALNTEAFF. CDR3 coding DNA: TGTGCCAGCAAAGCAGCACTGAACACTGAAGCTTTCTTT.

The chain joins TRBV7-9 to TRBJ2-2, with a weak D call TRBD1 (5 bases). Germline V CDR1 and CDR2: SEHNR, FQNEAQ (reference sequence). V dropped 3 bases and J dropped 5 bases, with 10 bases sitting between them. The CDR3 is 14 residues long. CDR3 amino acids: CASSLAGKTGELFF. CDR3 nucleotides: TGTGCCAGCAGCTTGGCAGGGAAGACCGGGGAGCTGTTTTTT.

CDR3 in DNA: TGTGCCAGCAGCTTAAGACTAGCGGGGGGCACAGATACGCAGTATTTT. It translates to CASSLRLAGGTDTQYF. The chain has TRBV13 and TRBJ2-3, with 12 bases identical to TRBD2. The germline V gene encodes CDR1 PRHDT and CDR2 FYEKMQ (reference sequence). V was clipped by 2 bases and J by 1 base; unmatched bases: 1. CDR3 length: 16 amino acids. Supplemented by reference TRBV13 and TRBJ2-3, the full variable domain reads AAGVIQSPRHLIKEKRETATLKCYPIPRHDTVYWYQQGPGQDPQFLISFYEKMQSDKGSIPDRFSAQQFSDYHSELNMSSLELGDSALYFCASSLRLAGGTDTQYFGPGTRLTVL.

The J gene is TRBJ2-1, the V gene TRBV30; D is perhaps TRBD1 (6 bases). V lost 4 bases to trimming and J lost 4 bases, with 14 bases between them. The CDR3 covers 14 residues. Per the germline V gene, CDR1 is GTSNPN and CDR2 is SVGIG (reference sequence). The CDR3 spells CAWMGTRIYNEQFF. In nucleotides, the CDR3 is TGTGCCTGGATGGGGACAAGAATTTACAATGAGCAGTTCTTC.

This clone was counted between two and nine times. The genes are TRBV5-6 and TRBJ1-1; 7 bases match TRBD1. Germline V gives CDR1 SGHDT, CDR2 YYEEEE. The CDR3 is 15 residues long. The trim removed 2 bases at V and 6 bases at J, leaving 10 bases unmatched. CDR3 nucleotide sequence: TGTGCCAGCAGCTTCCGAGACAGGGACCGCCCTGAAGCTTTCTTT. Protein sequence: CASSFRDRDRPEAFF. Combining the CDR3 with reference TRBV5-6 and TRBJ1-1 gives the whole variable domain DAGVTQSPTHLIKTRGQQVTLRCSPKSGHDTVSWYQQALGQGPQFIFQYYEEEERQRGNFPDRFSGHQFPNYSSELNVNALLLGDSALYLCASSFRDRDRPEAFFGQGTRLTVV.

CDR3 residues: CAWSVSSITDTQYF. The CDR3 bases are TGTGCCTGGAGTGTATCTTCTATCACAGATACGCAGTATTTT. The genes are TRBV30 and TRBJ2-3; D gene unclear. The germline gives CDR1 GTSNPN, CDR2 SVGIG (reference sequence). The CDR3 contains 14 residues. The V and J ends lost 0 bases and 2 bases respectively, with 9 bases between them.

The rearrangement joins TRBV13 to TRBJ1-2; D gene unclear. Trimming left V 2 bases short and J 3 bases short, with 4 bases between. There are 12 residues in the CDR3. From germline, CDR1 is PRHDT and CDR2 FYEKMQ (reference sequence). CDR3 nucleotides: TGTGCCAGCAGCTTAAACGACTATGGCTACACCTTC. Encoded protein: CASSLNDYGYTF.

The chain's CDR3 is CASSPLTLWDGYTF. The DNA of the CDR3 is TGCGCCAGCAGCCCCCTGACCCTTTGGGATGGCTACACCTTC. This chain joins TRBV4-1 and TRBJ1-2; D gene uncertain. The CDR3 runs 14 residues. Germline loops: CDR1 MGHRA, CDR2 YSYEKL. V was cut by 4 bases and J by 6 bases, with 15 bases left in between.

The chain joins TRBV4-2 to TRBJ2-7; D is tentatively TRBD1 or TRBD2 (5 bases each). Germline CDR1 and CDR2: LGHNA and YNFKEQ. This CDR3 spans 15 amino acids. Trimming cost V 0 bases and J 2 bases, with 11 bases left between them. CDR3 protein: CASSQDYQGPYEQYF. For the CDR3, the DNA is TGTGCCAGCAGCCAAGATTATCAGGGACCCTACGAGCAGTACTTC.

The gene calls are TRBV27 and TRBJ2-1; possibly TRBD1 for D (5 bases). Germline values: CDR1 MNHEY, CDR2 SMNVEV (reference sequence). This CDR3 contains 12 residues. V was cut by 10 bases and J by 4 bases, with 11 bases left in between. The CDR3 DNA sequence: TGTGCCACCGCCAGACAGTACAATGAGCAGTTCTTC. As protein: CATARQYNEQFF.

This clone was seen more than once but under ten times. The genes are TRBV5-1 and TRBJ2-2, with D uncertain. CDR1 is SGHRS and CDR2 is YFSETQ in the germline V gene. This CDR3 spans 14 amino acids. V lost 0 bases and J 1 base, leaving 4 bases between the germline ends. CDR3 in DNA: TGCGCCAGCAGCTTGGAGGGGAACACCGGGGAGCTGTTTTTT. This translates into CASSLEGNTGELFF.

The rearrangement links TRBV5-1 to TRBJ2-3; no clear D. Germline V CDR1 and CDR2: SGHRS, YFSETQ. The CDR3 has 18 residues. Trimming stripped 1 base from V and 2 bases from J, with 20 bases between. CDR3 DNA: TGCGCCAGCAGCTTGCCCCGACAACTGAATGGGGTCACAGATACGCAGTATTTT. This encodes CASSLPRQLNGVTDTQYF. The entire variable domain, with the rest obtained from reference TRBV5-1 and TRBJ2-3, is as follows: KAGVTQTPRYLIKTRGQQVTLSCSPISGHRSVSWYQQTPGQGLQFLFEYFSETQRNKGNFPGRFSGRQFSNSRSEMNVSTLELGDSALYLCASSLPRQLNGVTDTQYFGPGTRLTVL.

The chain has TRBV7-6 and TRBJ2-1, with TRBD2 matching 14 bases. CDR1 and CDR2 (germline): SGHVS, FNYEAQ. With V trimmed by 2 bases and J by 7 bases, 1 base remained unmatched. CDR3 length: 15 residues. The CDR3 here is CASSLRLAGGNEQFF. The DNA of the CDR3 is TGTGCCAGCAGCTTAAGACTAGCGGGAGGGAATGAGCAGTTCTTC.

The CDR3 DNA sequence: TGTGCCATCCGCCCGGGACAGCCGAACACCGGGGAGCTGTTTTTT. It encodes CAIRPGQPNTGELFF. This chain uses TRBV10-3 with TRBJ2-2; 7 bases align to TRBD1. Trimming at V came to 8 bases and at J to 0 bases, leaving 6 bases not matched to a gene. The length of the CDR3 is 15 residues. The V gene's germline CDR1 is ENHRY and CDR2 SYGVKD.

The CDR3 is CASSLGASGRSEQFF. The CDR3 nucleotides read TGTGCCAGCAGCTTAGGGGCTAGCGGGAGGAGTGAGCAGTTCTTC. The V call is TRBV7-8, the J call TRBJ2-1; 11 bases are shared with TRBD2. The CDR3 totals 15 residues. V lost 1 base, J lost 9 bases, and 5 bases stayed unmatched. CDR1 and CDR2 from the germline V gene are SGHVS and FQNEAQ.

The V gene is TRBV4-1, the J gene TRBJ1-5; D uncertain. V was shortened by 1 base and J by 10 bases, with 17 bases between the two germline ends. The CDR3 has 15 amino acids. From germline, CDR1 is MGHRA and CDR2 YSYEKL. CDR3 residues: CASSQGFGGLDPQHF. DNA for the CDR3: TGCGCCAGCAGCCAAGGGTTTGGAGGGCTCGATCCCCAGCATTTT.

CDR3 sequence (DNA): TGTGCCACCAGCCGACAGGGGGACTACACCTTC. It translates to CATSRQGDYTF. The gene calls are TRBV24-1 and TRBJ1-2, with 9 bases matching TRBD1. V was clipped by 7 bases and J by 10 bases; unmatched bases: 3. The CDR3 is 11 residues long. Germline-derived CDR1 and CDR2 are KGHDR and SFDVKD.

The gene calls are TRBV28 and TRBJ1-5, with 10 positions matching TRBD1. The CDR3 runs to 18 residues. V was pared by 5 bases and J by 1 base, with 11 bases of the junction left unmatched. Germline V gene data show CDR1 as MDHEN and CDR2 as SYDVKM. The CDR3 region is CASSQGQGGLISNQPQHF. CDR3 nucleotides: TGTGCCAGCAGTCAAGGACAGGGGGGACTGATAAGCAATCAGCCCCAGCATTTT.

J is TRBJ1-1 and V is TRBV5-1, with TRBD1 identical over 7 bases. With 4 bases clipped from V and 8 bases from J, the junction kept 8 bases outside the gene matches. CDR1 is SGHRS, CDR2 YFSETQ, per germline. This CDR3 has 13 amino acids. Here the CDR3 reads CASSNPGGNEAFF. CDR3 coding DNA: TGCGCCAGCAGCAACCCAGGGGGTAACGAAGCTTTCTTT.

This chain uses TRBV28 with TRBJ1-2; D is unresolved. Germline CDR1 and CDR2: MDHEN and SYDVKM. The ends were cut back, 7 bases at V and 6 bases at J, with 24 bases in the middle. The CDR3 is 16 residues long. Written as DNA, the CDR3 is TGTGCCAGCACCGCTTACCCCAAGACCCGGGCGGATGGCTACACCTTC. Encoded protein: CASTAYPKTRADGYTF.

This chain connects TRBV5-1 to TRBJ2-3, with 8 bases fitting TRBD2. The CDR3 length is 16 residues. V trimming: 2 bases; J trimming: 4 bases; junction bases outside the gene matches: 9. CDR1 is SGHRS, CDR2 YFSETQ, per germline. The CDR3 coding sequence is TGCGCCAGCAGCTTCCTGAGCGGGAGTTCGGCAGATACGCAGTATTTT. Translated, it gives CASSFLSGSSADTQYF.

This CDR3 is CATSDRLGHHYGYTF. CDR3 bases: TGTGCCACCAGTGATCGCCTGGGGCACCACTATGGCTACACCTTC. The chain employs TRBV24-1 and TRBJ1-2; TRBD1 might be the D (5 bases). This CDR3 contains 15 residues. Trimming stripped 3 bases from V and 3 bases from J, with 13 bases between. Germline-derived CDR1 and CDR2 are KGHDR and SFDVKD.

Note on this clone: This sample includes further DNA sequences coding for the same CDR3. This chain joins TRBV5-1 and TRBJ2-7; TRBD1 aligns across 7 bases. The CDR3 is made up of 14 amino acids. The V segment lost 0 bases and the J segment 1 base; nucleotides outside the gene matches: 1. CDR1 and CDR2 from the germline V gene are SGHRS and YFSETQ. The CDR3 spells CASSLGQGSYEQYF. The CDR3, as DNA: TGCGCCAGCAGCTTGGGACAGGGTTCCTACGAGCAGTACTTC.

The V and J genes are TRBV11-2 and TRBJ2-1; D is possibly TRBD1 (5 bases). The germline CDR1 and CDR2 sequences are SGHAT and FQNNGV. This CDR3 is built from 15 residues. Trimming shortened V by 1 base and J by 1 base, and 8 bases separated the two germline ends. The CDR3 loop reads CASSLGQGSYNEQFF. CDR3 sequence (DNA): TGTGCCAGCAGCTTAGGCCAGGGTTCCTACAATGAGCAGTTCTTC.

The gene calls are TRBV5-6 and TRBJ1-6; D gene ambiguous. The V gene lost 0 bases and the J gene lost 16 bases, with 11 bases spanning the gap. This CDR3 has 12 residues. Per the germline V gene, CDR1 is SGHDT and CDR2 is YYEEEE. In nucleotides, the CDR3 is TGTGCCAGCAGCTTGGTGGGCAGTCTGCTCCACTTT. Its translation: CASSLVGSLLHF.